This T cell receptor (beta chain) was found in a study of Graves' ophthalmopathy and Graves' hyperthyroidism. This clonotype was seen only a few times. The authors amplified TCR beta CDR3 regions, and they did so from RNA transcripts for repertoire sequencing. Investigators did first-round RT-PCR with HTBI primers, then second-round multiplex PCR. TCRdb re-derived calls from the multiplex PCR reads in MiXCR, one entry per CDR3 protein. The sample lists about 640,000 distinct CDR3 sequences; about 38% were seen once. A volume of around 10 ml of fresh peripheral blood supplied the PBMCs. V lost 5 bases and J lost 0, with 14 bases in between. The CDR3 loop spans 15 amino acids.

Sequences were obtained from peripheral blood. The chain uses TRBV12-3 or TRBV12-4 and TRBJ2-7, with D uncertain. The receptor was derived from an adult man with Graves' ophthalmopathy. CDR3 amino acids: CASSRLQAYSYEQYF. For the CDR3, the DNA is TGTGCCAGCAGTCGCCTCCAAGCGTACTCCTACGAGCAGTACTTC.